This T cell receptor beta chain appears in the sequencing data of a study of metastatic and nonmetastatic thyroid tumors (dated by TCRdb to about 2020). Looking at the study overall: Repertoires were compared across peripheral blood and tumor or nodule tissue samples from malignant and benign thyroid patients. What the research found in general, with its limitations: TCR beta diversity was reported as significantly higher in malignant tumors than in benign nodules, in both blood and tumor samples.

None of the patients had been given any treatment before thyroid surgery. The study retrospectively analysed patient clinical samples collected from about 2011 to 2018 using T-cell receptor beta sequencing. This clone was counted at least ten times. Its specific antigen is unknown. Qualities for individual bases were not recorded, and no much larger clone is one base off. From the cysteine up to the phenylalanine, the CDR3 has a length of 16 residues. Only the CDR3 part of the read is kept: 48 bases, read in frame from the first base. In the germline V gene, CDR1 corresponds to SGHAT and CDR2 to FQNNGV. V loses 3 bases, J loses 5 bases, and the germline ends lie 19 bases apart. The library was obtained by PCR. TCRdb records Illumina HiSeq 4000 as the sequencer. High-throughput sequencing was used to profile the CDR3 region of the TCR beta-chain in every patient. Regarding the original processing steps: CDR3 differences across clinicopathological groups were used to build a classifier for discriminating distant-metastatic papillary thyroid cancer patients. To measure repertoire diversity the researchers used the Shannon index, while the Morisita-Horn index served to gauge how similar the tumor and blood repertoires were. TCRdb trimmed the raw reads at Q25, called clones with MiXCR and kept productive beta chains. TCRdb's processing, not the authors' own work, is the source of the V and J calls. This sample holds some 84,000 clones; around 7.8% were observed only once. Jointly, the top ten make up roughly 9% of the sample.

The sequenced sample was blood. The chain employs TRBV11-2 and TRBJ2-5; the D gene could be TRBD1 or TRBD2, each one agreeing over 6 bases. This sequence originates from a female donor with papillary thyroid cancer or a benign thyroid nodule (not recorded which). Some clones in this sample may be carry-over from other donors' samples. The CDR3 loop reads CASSFTGGGQMETQYF. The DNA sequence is TGTGCCAGCAGCTTCACCGGAGGGGGGCAGATGGAGACCCAGTACTTC.